This note documents a single T cell receptor beta chain sequence. Its antigen remains unknown. Germline CDR1 is SGHVS and CDR2 is FQNEAQ. The CDR3 is 16 residues long. The V end lost 1 base, the J end lost 7 bases, and 17 bases lay between the germline ends. The authors' processing: Productive clonotypes were detectable down to 2.59 x 10-5 frequency. Data came from immunoSEQ multiplex PCR; TCRdb stores just in-frame clones and leaves some out. The V and J calls and clone size are taken from that table; D and trimming were inferred from the DNA. The data show about 27,000 clones, around three quarters seen once. This sample stems from a study of STAT5B mutations in CD4+ large granular lymphocyte leukemia. General study results and limits: Main leukemic clonotypes were patient-specific, but about 25% appeared at low frequency elsewhere. 8/27 top patient clones versus 2/35 control clones were TRBV06-family.

This receptor was taken from a human donor in good health. V and J are TRBV7-8 and TRBJ1-5, with D perhaps matching TRBD1 (6 bases). The specimen sequenced was CD4+ T cells from blood buffy coats. This chain's CDR3 is CASSLEVGQGKQPQHF. CDR3 DNA: TGTGCCAGCAGCTTAGAGGTAGGGCAGGGGAAACAGCCCCAGCATTTT.